This T cell receptor (beta chain) was sequenced during a study of CD8 T cells in ankylosing spondylitis. Each CDR3 protein is one row after TCRdb ran MiXCR on the 5' RACE reads. The sample carries 100,000 or so distinct CDR3 sequences, about 9% recorded once. General study results and limits: Made up of fewer than ten highly homologous variants, a TCR beta motif appeared characteristic of ankylosing spondylitis blood.

Germline trimming cut 5 bases from V and 3 bases from J; bases unmatched to any gene: 5. CDR3 length: 15 amino acids. The germline V gene encodes CDR1 MNHEY and CDR2 SMNVEV (reference sequence). This clonotype showed up just a few times. Its antigen is not known. This receptor was identified in a male donor with ankylosing spondylitis. This sequence joins TRBV27 and TRBJ1-4; 8 bases line up with TRBD1. The material sequenced was blood, either unsorted or a sorted T cell fraction (not recorded which). CDR3 in amino acids: CASSTTGGSNEKLFF. CDR3 bases: TGTGCCAGCAGTACAACAGGGGGTTCTAATGAAAAACTGTTTTTT.